This T cell receptor beta chain was identified in a study of patients and donors after allogeneic stem cell transplantation. Looked up from germline, CDR1 is SGHKS and CDR2 is YYEKEE (reference sequence). V gave up 7 bases and J gave up 4 bases, with 13 bases separating them. There are 13 residues in the CDR3. One entry per CDR3 protein results from TCRdb running MiXCR on the RT-PCR reads. Here the sample spans 95,000 to 120,000 distinct CDR3 sequences, roughly 37% being singletons. This clonotype was seen a few times. This clonotype was obtained from a human donor who was either an allogeneic HSCT recipient or a stem cell or donor lymphocyte infusion donor (not recorded which). It is not recorded whose cells these are; they may come from a transplant donor. What was sequenced was blood, either unsorted or a sorted T cell fraction (not recorded which). J is TRBJ2-3 and V is TRBV5-5; D gene ambiguous. The CDR3 spells CASGNPQPDTQYF. CDR3 DNA: TGTGCCAGCGGCAACCCTCAACCAGATACGCAGTATTTT.